This T cell receptor (beta chain) is from a study of CD8+ T cells in alopecia areata. Whole-study context: Treated patients received oral tofacitinib, 5 to 10 mg twice daily. A 6-month off-drug phase came after tofacitinib, which had lasted 6 to 18 months. Study-wide points: Researchers report lesional scalp, most notably alopecia totalis/universalis, outstripped normal scalp in clonality.

This clone appeared a single time. What it binds is unknown. As for treatment: oral pan-JAK inhibitor, 5-10 mg twice daily. It was from alopecia areata patients that lesional scalp punch biopsies and peripheral blood were collected. Reverse transcription of extracted RNA yielded cDNA, which provided the sequencing template. Sequenced by immunoSEQ multiplex PCR; TCRdb stores in-frame clones only, minus some. The data contain 40,000 to 45,000 clones, roughly 90% of them singletons. Germline V lookup: CDR1 SGHRS, CDR2 YFSETQ. Deletions cut 0 bases from V and 6 bases from J, with 13 bases between. This CDR3 contains 14 residues.

This material consisted of CD8+ T cells sorted from blood, taken at week 24, from a patient treated with tofacitinib. This chain links TRBV5-1 with TRBJ2-7, with D perhaps TRBD1 (6 bases). This clonotype was sampled from a human donor with alopecia areata. In nucleotides, the CDR3 is TGCGCCAGCAGCTTGGCTGGGGGCAAATTCGAGCAGTACTTC. As protein: CASSLAGGKFEQYF. Based on the CDR3 plus reference TRBV5-1 and TRBJ2-7, the full variable domain is KAGVTQTPRYLIKTRGQQVTLSCSPISGHRSVSWYQQTPGQGLQFLFEYFSETQRNKGNFPGRFSGRQFSNSRSEMNVSTLELGDSALYLCASSLAGGKFEQYFGPGTRLTVT.